Below are 7 T cell receptor beta chains sequenced from a single sample in a study of blood T cell repertoires in COVID-19. Generated by immunoSEQ multiplex PCR, the TCRdb table keeps only in-frame clones and is missing some. This sample has tens of thousands of clones; roughly 89% occur once, and the top ten carry roughly 5.3%. The source material was peripheral blood. These receptors all come from a man aged 60 to 69 with active COVID-19.

This clone was counted a single time. The CDR3 protein is CASSLPGTATKNIQYF. In DNA, the CDR3 is TGTGCCAGCAGTTTACCGGGGACAGCTACCAAAAACATTCAGTACTTC. The chain uses TRBV28 and TRBJ2-4; 7 bases are a match to TRBD1. With V trimmed by 2 bases and J by 2 bases, 6 bases remained unmatched. This CDR3 comprises 16 residues. Per the germline V gene, CDR1 is MDHEN and CDR2 is SYDVKM.

The V and J genes are TRBV28 and TRBJ1-2; 8 bases align to TRBD1. The germline V gene has CDR1 MDHEN and CDR2 SYDVKM. The V gene end was trimmed by 6 bases and the J gene end by 4 bases; junction bases not matched to a gene: 7. The CDR3 totals 14 residues. The CDR3, as DNA: TGTGCCAGCAGCACCCCAGGGGGCGCCTATGGCTACACCTTC. Translation gives CASSTPGGAYGYTF.

The DNA for the CDR3 is TGTGCCAGCAGTCCCTGGGGCGGGGAAGAGACCCAGTACTTC. This encodes CASSPWGGEETQYF. This chain uses TRBV28 with TRBJ2-5, with TRBD2 as a possible D gene (6 bases). The CDR3 is 14 amino acids. V was cut by 5 bases and J by 3 bases, with 13 bases left in between. Germline CDR1 MDHEN, CDR2 SYDVKM.

The chain combines TRBV7-9 with TRBJ2-7; 11 bases fit TRBD2. Unmatched junction bases numbered 4, after V lost 3 bases and J lost 3 bases. The CDR3 is 15 amino acids. CDR1 and CDR2 (germline): SEHNR, FQNEAQ (reference sequence). CDR3: CASSLTSGTFYEQYF. The CDR3 nucleotides are TGTGCCAGCAGCTTGACTAGCGGGACTTTCTACGAGCAGTACTTC. The entire variable domain, with the rest obtained from reference TRBV7-9 and TRBJ2-7, is as follows: DTGVSQNPRHKITKRGQNVTFRCDPISEHNRLYWYRQTLGQGPEFLTYFQNEAQLEKSRLLSDRFSAERPKGSFSTLEIQRTEQGDSAMYLCASSLTSGTFYEQYFGPGTRLTVT.

This clone has only a few counts. The V call is TRBV11-1, the J call TRBJ2-5; 7 positions agree with TRBD1. This CDR3 is 14 amino acids long. Germline CDR1 SGHAT, CDR2 FQDESV (reference sequence). The ends lost 7 bases at V and 0 bases at J; junction bases unmatched: 5. This chain's CDR3 is CASTSDRYQETQYF. The CDR3 bases are TGTGCCAGCACTTCGGACAGGTACCAAGAGACCCAGTACTTC. Full variable domain (missing parts from reference TRBV11-1 and TRBJ2-5): EAEVAQSPRYKITEKSQAVAFWCDPISGHATLYWYRQILGQGPELLVQFQDESVVDDSQLPKDRFSAERLKGVDSTLKIQPAELGDSAMYLCASTSDRYQETQYFGPGTRLLVL.

J is TRBJ1-5 and V is TRBV19; TRBD1 agrees at 12 bases. Germline CDR1 reads LNHDA; CDR2 reads SQIVND (reference sequence). This CDR3 contains 15 residues. After removal of 5 bases from V and 7 bases from J, the junction contained 6 bases not matched to a gene. The CDR3 protein is CASSGGQGARQPQHF. CDR3 coding DNA: TGTGCCAGTAGTGGGGGACAGGGGGCGCGCCAGCCCCAGCATTTT.

This clone appeared a few times. The chain employs TRBV19 and TRBJ2-6; D is possibly TRBD1 (6 bases). V lost 5 bases and J lost 0, with 14 bases in between. This CDR3 has 17 amino acids. In germline, CDR1 is LNHDA, CDR2 SQIVND (reference sequence). Here the CDR3 reads CASSGQGTLSGANVLTF. The DNA for the CDR3 is TGTGCCAGTAGTGGGCAGGGGACCCTCTCTGGGGCCAACGTCCTGACTTTC.